The source of this TCR beta chain is a study of blood T cell dynamics during melanoma immunotherapy. Turning to the study itself: First-line therapy was either pembrolizumab or nivolumab with ipilimumab for metastatic melanoma.

As to this clone: Its cognate antigen is unknown.

Specified time point: pre-treatment baseline. Prior systemic cancer therapy, immunosuppressant use and other active malignancies excluded patients. Study-wide results and caveats: PBMC repertoires of eventual disease-control patients split at W3 into clonality or diversity gains.

Each bulk PBMC sample had roughly 400 ng DNA loaded. The table came from immunoSEQ multiplex PCR; TCRdb's copy has only in-frame clones and leaves some out. The repertoire holds around 16,000 clones, with roughly nine tenths as singletons. Germline CDR1 is LGHNA and CDR2 is YNFKEQ. V was cut by 3 bases and J by 2 bases, with 11 bases left in between. The CDR3 has 16 residues. The specimen was blood, collected from a patient treated with checkpoint blockade. This TCR came from a human donor with melanoma. This chain links TRBV4-2 with TRBJ1-6; D remains ambiguous. The DNA for the CDR3 is TGTGCCAGCAGCCACGGCACCGGGGCCTATAATTCACCCCTCCACTTT. Amino acids: CASSHGTGAYNSPLHF.